Listed here are 30 T cell receptor beta chains from one sample, sequenced in a study of T-cell reconstitution after alpha-beta-depleted transplantation in children (dated by TCRdb to between 2015 and 2016). The method behind the library was PCR. Sequencing was performed on an Illumina HiSeq 2500. TCR libraries were prepared with molecular barcoding, using unique molecular identifiers to normalize TCRbeta repertoire quantification. TCRdb redid the processing of the public reads, applying fastp at Q25 and MiXCR, and retained in-frame beta chains. Rows with one shared CDR3 protein collapse into an entry with the most common genes and DNA. Here the sample has 400,000 to 450,000 distinct CDR3 sequences; around 46% occur a single time. Around 29% of the sample lies in the top ten. Taken with the paper, the label for treatment or condition translates to: allogeneic hematopoietic cell transplantation with graft depleted of TCRalphabeta T cells and CD19 B cells.

The source was PBMCs, collected before TCRalphabeta/CD19-depleted stem cell transplant. These receptors all stem from a girl aged 2 to 9 with aplastic anemia, due to receive a stem cell transplant.

This clonotype was observed many times. The rearrangement joins TRBV20-1 to TRBJ2-7, with D tentatively TRBD2 (6 bases). Germline CDR1 and CDR2: DFQATT and SNEGSKA (reference sequence). V lost 3 bases and J lost 5, with 11 bases in between. There are 12 residues in the CDR3. The CDR3 protein is CSASGAGNEQYF. CDR3 sequence (DNA): TGCAGTGCTAGTGGGGCGGGAAACGAGCAGTACTTC.

The genes are TRBV10-3 and TRBJ1-2, with TRBD1 matching 9 bases. Per the germline V gene, CDR1 is ENHRY and CDR2 is SYGVKD. The J segment lost 4 bases and the V segment lost 6 bases, leaving 9 bases of the junction unmatched. This CDR3 is built from 15 residues. CDR3 in amino acids: CAISTGGEGSYGYTF. As DNA, the CDR3 is TGTGCCATCAGCACAGGGGGCGAGGGGAGCTATGGCTACACCTTC.

The chain uses TRBV6-5 and TRBJ2-1; unclear D gene. The CDR3 totals 16 residues. Trimming took off 2 bases at V and 0 bases at J, with 11 bases between the two ends. From germline, CDR1 is MNHEY and CDR2 SVGAGI. The CDR3 is CASSYGRPSSYNEQFF. In DNA form, the CDR3 reads TGTGCCAGCAGTTACGGGCGGCCGAGCTCCTACAATGAGCAGTTCTTC.

Comments on this clonotype: A much larger clone lies a single base off, so this may be a read error. The chain is built from TRBV28 and TRBJ2-7, with 8 bases lining up with TRBD2. This CDR3 is built from 13 residues. Germline V lookup: CDR1 MDHEN, CDR2 SYDVKM. The CDR3 protein is CARSSREGYEQYF. Here the CDR3 DNA reads TGTGCCCGCAGTTCACGGGAGGGGTACGAGCAGTACTTC.

This chain connects TRBV12-3 or TRBV12-4 to TRBJ2-3, with 9 positions matching TRBD2. The CDR3 sequence is 14 residues long. The V gene end was trimmed by 11 bases and the J gene end by 1 base; junction bases not matched to a gene: 7. The CDR3 here is CAGGSGGRTDTQYF. CDR3 DNA sequence: TGTGCCGGGGGTAGCGGGGGCCGCACAGATACGCAGTATTTT.

This chain links TRBV7-9 with TRBJ2-3; TRBD2 matches 13 bases. The CDR3 spans 16 residues. Looked up from germline, CDR1 is SEHNR and CDR2 is FQNEAQ (reference sequence). The ends lost 4 bases at V and 3 bases at J; junction bases unmatched: 4. CDR3 in amino acids: CASSSGLAGMTDTQYF. The CDR3 DNA is TGTGCCAGCAGCTCGGGACTAGCGGGGATGACAGATACGCAGTATTTT.

This clonotype was picked up many times. The V gene is TRBV6-5, the J gene TRBJ2-1, with D perhaps given as TRBD1 or TRBD2 (5 bases each). V was shortened by 3 bases and J by 2 bases, with 14 bases between the two germline ends. This CDR3 has 16 residues. Germline-derived CDR1 and CDR2 are MNHEY and SVGAGI. The CDR3 loop is CASSYPGTGTYNEQFF. CDR3 sequence (DNA): TGTGCCAGCAGTTATCCAGGGACGGGAACCTACAATGAGCAGTTCTTC.

The chain carries TRBV10-3 and TRBJ1-1; possibly TRBD1 for D (5 bases). The CDR3 sequence is 15 residues long. CDR1 ENHRY and CDR2 SYGVKD come from the germline V gene. The V and J ends lost 0 bases and 3 bases respectively, with 11 bases between them. The CDR3 sequence: CAISESGGRDTEAFF. Here the CDR3 DNA reads TGTGCCATCAGTGAGTCGGGGGGTAGGGACACTGAAGCTTTCTTT.

The CDR3 is CASSPRVGTFYEQYF. CDR3 sequence (DNA): TGTGCCAGCAGCCCCAGGGTGGGTACTTTTTACGAGCAGTACTTC. The chain uses TRBV7-2 and TRBJ2-7, with D possibly TRBD1 on 5 matching bases. This CDR3 contains 15 residues. From germline, CDR1 is SGHTA and CDR2 FQGNSA. V shed 5 bases and J shed 4 bases, with 18 bases lying between them.

The genes are TRBV7-2 and TRBJ2-1, with a weak D call TRBD1 (5 bases). Trimming took 2 bases from V and 4 from J, leaving 9 bases between them. The CDR3 runs 14 residues. The germline CDR1 and CDR2 sequences are SGHTA and FQGNSA. CDR3 DNA: TGTGCCAGCAGCTTAAAACAGGTTTACAATGAGCAGTTCTTC. Translating gives CASSLKQVYNEQFF.

This chain connects TRBV7-9 to TRBJ1-5, with 7 bases aligning to TRBD1. CDR3 length: 13 residues. V shed 7 bases and J 8 bases; nucleotides not matched to a gene: 8. Per the germline V gene, CDR1 is SEHNR and CDR2 is FQNEAQ (reference sequence). This chain's CDR3 is CASTLTGQEPQHF. The CDR3 DNA sequence: TGTGCCAGCACCCTGACAGGGCAGGAGCCCCAGCATTTT.

This clonotype was seen repeatedly, ten times or more. Germline is not matched at one junction end, which may reflect a read error. The chain employs TRBV5-1 and TRBJ1-1; D may be TRBD1 (6 bases). CDR1 and CDR2 from the germline V gene are SGHRS and YFSETQ. This CDR3 region has 15 residues. CDR3 nucleotides: TGTGCCAGCAGCTTAGGGGGAACAGGGAACACTGAAGCTTTCTTT. It yields the protein CASSLGGTGNTEAFF.

This clonotype appeared a single time. This rearrangement joins TRBV13 to TRBJ2-7, with 7 bases matching TRBD2. Germline CDR1 reads PRHDT; CDR2 reads FYEKMQ (reference sequence). The CDR3 consists of 14 residues. The V and J ends lost 8 bases and 3 bases, in that order; junction bases with no gene match: 10. The chain's CDR3 is CASGSGPSGYEQYF. The CDR3 DNA follows: TGTGCCAGCGGCTCCGGGCCTAGCGGCTACGAGCAGTACTTC.

At least ten counts were recorded for this clonotype. The chain uses TRBV2 and TRBJ2-2, with 11 bases lining up with TRBD2. The CDR3 runs 16 residues. V trimming: 6 bases; J trimming: 0 bases; junction bases outside the gene matches: 3. Germline values: CDR1 SNHLY, CDR2 FYNNEI. CDR3 in DNA: TGTGCCAGCAGCGGACTAGCGGGTGCGAACACCGGGGAGCTGTTTTTT. This encodes CASSGLAGANTGELFF.

This chain connects TRBV29-1 to TRBJ2-5, with 7 bases fitting TRBD1. CDR1 and CDR2 (germline): SQVTM, ANQGSEA. This CDR3 region has 12 residues. V dropped 6 bases and J dropped 3; count of bases not matched to a gene: 4. Written as DNA, the CDR3 is TGCAGCGTGATGGACAGGAAAGAGACCCAGTACTTC. The encoded protein is CSVMDRKETQYF.

There are many counts of this clonotype. The rearrangement uses TRBV7-3 and TRBJ2-1; 8 positions match TRBD2. Germline V gene data show CDR1 as SGHTA and CDR2 as FQGTGA. The CDR3 is made up of 17 amino acids. Germline trimming cut 5 bases from V and 2 bases from J; bases unmatched to any gene: 11. The CDR3 DNA reads as TGTGCCAGCAGCCCATCTAGCGGGCGACACACCTACAATGAGCAGTTCTTC. It codes for CASSPSSGRHTYNEQFF. The entire variable domain, with the rest obtained from reference TRBV7-3 and TRBJ2-1, is as follows: GAGVSQTPSNKVTEKGKYVELRCDPISGHTALYWYRQSLGQGPEFLIYFQGTGAADDSGLPNDRFFAVRPEGSVSTLKIQRTERGDSAVYLCASSPSSGRHTYNEQFFGPGTRLTVL.

CDR3 coding DNA: TGTGCCAGCAGTTGGTACGAGGGGACGAAGGGATCTGATACGCAGTATTTT. Residues: CASSWYEGTKGSDTQYF. The chain carries TRBV12-3 or TRBV12-4 and TRBJ2-3; D is possibly TRBD1 or TRBD2 (5 bases each). This CDR3 spans 17 amino acids. The ends were cut back, 4 bases at V and 6 bases at J, with 23 bases in the middle.

The chain employs TRBV5-6 and TRBJ2-7; D is ambiguous. The ends were cut back, 2 bases at V and 5 bases at J, with 11 bases in the middle. Germline loops: CDR1 SGHDT, CDR2 YYEEEE. The CDR3 contains 13 residues. The CDR3 region is CASSFWEIDEQYF. The CDR3 DNA sequence: TGTGCCAGCAGCTTTTGGGAAATAGACGAGCAGTACTTC.

The J gene is TRBJ2-5, the V gene TRBV7-9; 10 bases fit TRBD2. The CDR3 covers 16 residues. Germline V CDR1 and CDR2: SEHNR, FQNEAQ (reference sequence). V gave up 1 base and J gave up 5 bases; unmatched junction bases: 7. The DNA of the CDR3 is TGTGCCAGCAGCTTAGGATTAGCGGGAGGAAGGGAGACCCAGTACTTC. It is translated as CASSLGLAGGRETQYF.

The chain couples TRBV15 to TRBJ2-5; D gene ambiguous. CDR1 is LNHNV and CDR2 is YYDKDF in the germline V gene (reference sequence). The CDR3 runs 14 residues. V gave up 0 bases and J gave up 4 bases, with 9 bases separating them. As DNA, the CDR3 is TGTGCCACCAGCAGAGAGGGAACTGGAGAGACCCAGTACTTC. Residues: CATSREGTGETQYF.

This clonotype appeared many times. The rearrangement uses TRBV3-1 and TRBJ2-1; 7 nucleotides match TRBD2. V lost 0 bases to trimming and J lost 7 bases; unmatched junction nucleotides: 21. Germline CDR1 LGHDT, CDR2 YNNKEL (reference sequence). This CDR3 is built from 20 residues. The CDR3 loop reads CASSQDRQFPTSPRPNEQFF. Written as DNA, the CDR3 is TGTGCCAGCAGCCAAGATCGGCAGTTTCCGACTAGCCCAAGACCGAATGAGCAGTTCTTC.

This clonotype came up once. The chain links TRBV19 to TRBJ2-7, with a possible D match to TRBD1 (5 bases). The germline gives CDR1 LNHDA, CDR2 SQIVND (reference sequence). The CDR3 is 13 amino acids. V shed 1 base and J shed 3 bases, with 7 bases lying between them. The CDR3 DNA follows: TGTGCCAGTAGTATAGGACAGCACTACGAGCAGTACTTC. Its protein product is CASSIGQHYEQYF. The full variable domain, with the rest looked up from reference TRBV19 and TRBJ2-7, is DGGITQSPKYLFRKEGQNVTLSCEQNLNHDAMYWYRQDPGQGLRLIYYSQIVNDFQKGDIAEGYSVSREKKESFPLTVTSAQKNPTAFYLCASSIGQHYEQYFGPGTRLTVT.

The chain combines TRBV25-1 with TRBJ1-4; a possible D gene is TRBD1 (5 bases). The CDR3 is 17 amino acids. Germline V gives CDR1 MGHDK, CDR2 SYGVNS. Trimming left V 2 bases short and J 0 bases short, with 13 bases between. CDR3 coding DNA: TGTGCCAGCAGTGAAGGGTTGGGGGTCGCAACTAATGAAAAACTGTTTTTT. Translating gives CASSEGLGVATNEKLFF.

The chain has TRBV4-1 and TRBJ1-2; possible D gene TRBD1, 5 bases. CDR1 and CDR2 from the germline V gene are MGHRA and YSYEKL. Trimming cost V 0 bases and J 0 bases, with 8 bases left between them. The CDR3 loop spans 15 amino acids. The CDR3 protein is CASSQEGVPNYGYTF. CDR3 sequence (DNA): TGCGCCAGCAGCCAAGAAGGGGTTCCTAACTATGGCTACACCTTC.

The chain carries TRBV27 and TRBJ2-4, with 8 bases identical to TRBD1. Germline loops: CDR1 MNHEY, CDR2 SMNVEV (reference sequence). The V and J ends lost 5 bases and 6 bases, in that order; junction bases with no gene match: 12. CDR3 length: 16 amino acids. In DNA form, the CDR3 reads TGTGCCAGCAGTCTTAACCGGGACAGGAAGCGAAACATTCAGTACTTC. This gives the protein CASSLNRDRKRNIQYF.

V usage is TRBV20-1 and J usage is TRBJ2-5; 7 bases align to TRBD1. Germline CDR1 is DFQATT and CDR2 is SNEGSKA (reference sequence). The CDR3 consists of 12 residues. CDR3 coding DNA: TGCACTTACAGGGGCTACCAAGAGACCCAGTACTTC. Amino acids: CTYRGYQETQYF.

This sequence joins TRBV5-4 and TRBJ2-5; 11 nucleotides line up with TRBD2. The germline V gene encodes CDR1 SGHNT and CDR2 YYREEE (reference sequence). The CDR3 has 16 residues. Germline trimming cut 5 bases from V and 1 base from J; bases unmatched to any gene: 7. The CDR3 loop reads CASSLLAGGSQETQYF. The CDR3, as DNA: TGTGCCAGCAGTCTTCTAGCGGGGGGCTCCCAAGAGACCCAGTACTTC.

This clonotype was observed many times. The J gene is TRBJ1-2, the V gene TRBV29-1; a possible D gene is TRBD1 (6 bases). Trimming pared 7 bases from V and 5 bases from J, leaving 14 bases between. There are 12 residues in the CDR3. The germline CDR1 and CDR2 sequences are SQVTM and ANQGSEA. Here the CDR3 reads CSADDRTYGYTF. The CDR3 DNA reads as TGCAGCGCTGATGACAGGACTTATGGCTACACCTTC.

This chain connects TRBV12-3 or TRBV12-4 to TRBJ2-3, with 9 nucleotides matching TRBD2. With V trimmed by 1 base and J by 5 bases, 1 base remained unmatched. This CDR3 region has 14 residues. CDR3 sequence (DNA): TGTGCCAGCAGTTTAGTGACTAGCGGAGATACGCAGTATTTT. Protein product: CASSLVTSGDTQYF.

The chain combines TRBV29-1 with TRBJ2-5; 14 positions agree with TRBD2. The CDR3 totals 16 residues. J gave up 5 bases and V 3 bases, and 8 bases lay outside the gene matches. CDR1 is SQVTM, CDR2 ANQGSEA, per germline. CDR3 loop: CSVDGTSGGLGETQYF. CDR3 nucleotide sequence: TGCAGCGTTGATGGGACTAGCGGGGGCCTAGGGGAGACCCAGTACTTC.